The present T cell receptor beta chain was sequenced within a study of regulatory T cells in long-lasting Graves disease. Findings and caveats of the study: Patients with persistent disease shared 2,741 public clonotypes, outpacing the approximately 950 shared by new patients.

Time point meaning: newly diagnosed GD, antithyroid drugs for less than 3 months. Construction of the TCR library relied on RNA isolated from PBMCs. Building the TCR beta libraries relied on iRepertoire HTBI primers, and CDR3 regions underwent Arm-PCR. Source study methods: Across all samples, about 62 TRBV segments and 15 or so TRBJ segments were identified. TCRdb passed the multiplex PCR reads through MiXCR, listing each CDR3 protein once. TCRdb assigned the V and J calls; the authors' analysis was not used. The table shows around 400,000 distinct CDR3 sequences, with about 15% occurring only once. Comments on this clonotype: Its antigen is not identified.

The CDR3 totals 14 residues. V lost 2 bases, J lost 2 bases, and 10 bases lay in between. Germline CDR1 SGHKS, CDR2 YYEKEE (reference sequence). This same sample was also part of a study on T cells in Graves' hyperthyroidism and ophthalmopathy. That paper notes: HTBI primers drove first-round RT-PCR of the TCR CDR3.

The chain has TRBV5-5 and TRBJ2-5, with no clear D. The TCR comes from a woman in her forties with Graves disease. Sequenced material: peripheral blood mononuclear cells (PBMCs), taken at new diagnosis, from a patient treated with antithyroid drugs. As DNA, the CDR3 is TGTGCCAGCAGCTTCGGCAATGAGCAAGAGACCCAGTACTTC. Protein sequence: CASSFGNEQETQYF.